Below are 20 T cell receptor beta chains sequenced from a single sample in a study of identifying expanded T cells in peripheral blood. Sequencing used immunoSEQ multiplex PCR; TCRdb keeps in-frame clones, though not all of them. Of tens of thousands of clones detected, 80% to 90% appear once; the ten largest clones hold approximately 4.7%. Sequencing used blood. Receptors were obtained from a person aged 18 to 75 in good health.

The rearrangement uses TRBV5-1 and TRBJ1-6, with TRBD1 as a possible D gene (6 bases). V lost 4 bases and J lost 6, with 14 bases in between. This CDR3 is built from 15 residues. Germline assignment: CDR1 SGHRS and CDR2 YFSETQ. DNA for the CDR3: TGCGCCAGCAGCGACGGATCAGGGGTTAATTCACCCCTCCACTTT. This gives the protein CASSDGSGVNSPLHF.

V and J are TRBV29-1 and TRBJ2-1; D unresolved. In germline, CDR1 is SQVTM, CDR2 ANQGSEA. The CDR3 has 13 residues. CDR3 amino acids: CTTSAAIYNEQFF. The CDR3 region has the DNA TGCACCACGTCGGCGGCGATATACAATGAGCAGTTCTTC.

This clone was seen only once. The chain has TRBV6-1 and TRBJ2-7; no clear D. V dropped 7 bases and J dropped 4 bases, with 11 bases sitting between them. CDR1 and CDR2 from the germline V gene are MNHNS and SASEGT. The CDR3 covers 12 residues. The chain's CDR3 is CASTFLGYEQYF. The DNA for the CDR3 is TGTGCCAGCACTTTTCTAGGGTACGAGCAGTACTTC.

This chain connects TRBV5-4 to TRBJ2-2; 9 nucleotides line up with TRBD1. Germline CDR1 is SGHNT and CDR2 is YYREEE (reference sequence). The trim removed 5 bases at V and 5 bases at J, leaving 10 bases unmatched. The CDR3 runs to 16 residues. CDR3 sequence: CASSPPGQGSTGELFF. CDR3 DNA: TGTGCCAGCAGTCCCCCGGGACAGGGAAGTACCGGGGAGCTGTTTTTT.

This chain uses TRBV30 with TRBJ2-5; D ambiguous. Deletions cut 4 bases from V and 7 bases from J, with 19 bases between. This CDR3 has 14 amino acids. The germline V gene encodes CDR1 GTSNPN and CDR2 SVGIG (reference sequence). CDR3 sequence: CAWNRGLGKGTQYF. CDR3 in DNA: TGTGCCTGGAATCGCGGCCTAGGGAAAGGGACCCAGTACTTC.

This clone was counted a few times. The CDR3 here is CATSSGTGSTQYF. The CDR3 DNA is TGTGCCACCAGCAGCGGGACAGGGAGCACCCAGTACTTC. The genes are TRBV15 and TRBJ2-5; 9 bases agree with TRBD1. The V gene's germline CDR1 is LNHNV and CDR2 YYDKDF (reference sequence). The V gene end was trimmed by 3 bases and the J gene end by 8 bases; junction bases not matched to a gene: 4. The CDR3 extends over 13 amino acids.

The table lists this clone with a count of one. CDR3 loop: CASSKQSSYEQYF. In DNA, the CDR3 is TGTGCCAGCAGCAAACAGAGTTCGTACGAGCAGTACTTC. J is TRBJ2-7 and V is TRBV28; D is undetermined. The germline V and J ends were trimmed by 6 bases and 4 bases, with 13 bases remaining between them. CDR3 length: 13 residues. Germline V CDR1 and CDR2: MDHEN, SYDVKM.

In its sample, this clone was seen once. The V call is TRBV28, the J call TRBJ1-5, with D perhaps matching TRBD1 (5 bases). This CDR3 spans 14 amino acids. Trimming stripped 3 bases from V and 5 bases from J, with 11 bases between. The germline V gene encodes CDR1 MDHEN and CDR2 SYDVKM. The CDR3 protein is CASSLSGRDQPQHF. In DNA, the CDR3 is TGTGCCAGCAGTTTGTCAGGGAGAGATCAGCCCCAGCATTTT.

In DNA form, the CDR3 reads TGTGCCAGCAGTGAATATTCCGCTAACTATGGCTACACCTTC. Translation gives CASSEYSANYGYTF. J is TRBJ1-2 and V is TRBV25-1; D is uncertain. The CDR3 runs to 14 residues. The V end lost 0 bases, the J end lost 0 bases, and 5 bases lay between the germline ends. Germline values: CDR1 MGHDK, CDR2 SYGVNS.

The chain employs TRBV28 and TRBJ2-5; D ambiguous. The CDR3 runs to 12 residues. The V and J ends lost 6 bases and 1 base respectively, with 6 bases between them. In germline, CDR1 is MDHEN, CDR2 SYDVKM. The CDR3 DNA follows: TGTGCCAGCAGCTTCGCCCAAGAGACCCAGTACTTC. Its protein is CASSFAQETQYF.

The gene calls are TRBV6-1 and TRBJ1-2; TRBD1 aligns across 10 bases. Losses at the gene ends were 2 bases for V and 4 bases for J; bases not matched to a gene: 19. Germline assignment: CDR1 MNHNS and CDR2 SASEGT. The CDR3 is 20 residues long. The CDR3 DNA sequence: TGTGCCAGCAGTGAATTCGTATACTGGGACAGGGGATACCAGAGCTATGGCTACACCTTC. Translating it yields CASSEFVYWDRGYQSYGYTF.

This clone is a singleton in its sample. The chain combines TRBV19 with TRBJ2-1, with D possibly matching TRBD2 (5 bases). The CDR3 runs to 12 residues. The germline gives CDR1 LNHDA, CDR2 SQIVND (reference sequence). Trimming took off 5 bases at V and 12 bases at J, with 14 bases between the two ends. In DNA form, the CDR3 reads TGTGCCAGTAGTGAGGGTCTAGCCGGGCAGTTCTTC. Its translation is CASSEGLAGQFF.

The CDR3 DNA sequence: TGTGCCAGCAGTGATCCTCGGGCGAGGAGCTCCTACGAGCAGTACTTC. Translating gives CASSDPRARSSYEQYF. The rearrangement joins TRBV6-1 to TRBJ2-7; D is ambiguous. CDR3 length: 16 residues. From germline, CDR1 is MNHNS and CDR2 SASEGT. V lost 3 bases, J lost 0 bases, and 15 bases lay in between.

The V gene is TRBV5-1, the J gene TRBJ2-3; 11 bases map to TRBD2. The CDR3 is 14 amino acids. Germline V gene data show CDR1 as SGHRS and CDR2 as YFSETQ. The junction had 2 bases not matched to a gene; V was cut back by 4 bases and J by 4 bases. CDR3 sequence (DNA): TGCGCCAGCAGCCCGGGACTAGCGGCAGATACGCAGTATTTT. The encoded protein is CASSPGLAADTQYF.

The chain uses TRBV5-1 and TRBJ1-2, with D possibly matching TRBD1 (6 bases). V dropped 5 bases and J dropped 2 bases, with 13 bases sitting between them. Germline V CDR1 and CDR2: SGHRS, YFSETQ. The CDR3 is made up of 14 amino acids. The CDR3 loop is CASRLTGSNYGYTF. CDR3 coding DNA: TGCGCCAGCAGGTTGACAGGTAGCAACTATGGCTACACCTTC.

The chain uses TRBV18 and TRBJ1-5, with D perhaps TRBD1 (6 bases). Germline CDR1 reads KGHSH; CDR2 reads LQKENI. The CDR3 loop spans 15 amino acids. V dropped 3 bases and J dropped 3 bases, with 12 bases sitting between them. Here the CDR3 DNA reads TGTGCCAGCTCACCGCGGGGGGCGGACAATCAGCCCCAGCATTTT. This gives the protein CASSPRGADNQPQHF.

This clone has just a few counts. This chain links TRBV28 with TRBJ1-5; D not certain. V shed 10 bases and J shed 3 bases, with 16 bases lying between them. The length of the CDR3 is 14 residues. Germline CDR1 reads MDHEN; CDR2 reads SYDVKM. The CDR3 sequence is CATMRHANNQPQHF. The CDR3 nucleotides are TGTGCCACCATGCGTCACGCTAACAATCAGCCCCAGCATTTT.

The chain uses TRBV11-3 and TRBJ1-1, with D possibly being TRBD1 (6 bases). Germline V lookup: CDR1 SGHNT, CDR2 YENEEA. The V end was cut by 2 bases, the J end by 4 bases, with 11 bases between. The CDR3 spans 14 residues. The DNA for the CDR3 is TGTGCCAGCAGCTTATCAGGGGTGGGCACTGAAGCTTTCTTT. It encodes CASSLSGVGTEAFF.

DNA for the CDR3: TGTGCCAGCAGCCAAGATCTCGGCCTGGGCGCTGAAGCTTTCTTT. This translates into CASSQDLGLGAEAFF. The chain links TRBV14 to TRBJ1-1; D not resolved. The CDR3 consists of 15 residues. Trimming removed 0 bases at V and 6 bases at J, with 14 bases between. The V gene's germline CDR1 is SGHDN and CDR2 FVKESK.

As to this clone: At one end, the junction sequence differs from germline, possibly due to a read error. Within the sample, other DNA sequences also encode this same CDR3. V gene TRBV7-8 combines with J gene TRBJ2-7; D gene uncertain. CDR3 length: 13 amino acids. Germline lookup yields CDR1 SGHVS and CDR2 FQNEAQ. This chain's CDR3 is CASSLGSPYEQYF. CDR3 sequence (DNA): TGTGCCAGCAGCTTAGGCTCACCCTACGAACAGTACTTC.